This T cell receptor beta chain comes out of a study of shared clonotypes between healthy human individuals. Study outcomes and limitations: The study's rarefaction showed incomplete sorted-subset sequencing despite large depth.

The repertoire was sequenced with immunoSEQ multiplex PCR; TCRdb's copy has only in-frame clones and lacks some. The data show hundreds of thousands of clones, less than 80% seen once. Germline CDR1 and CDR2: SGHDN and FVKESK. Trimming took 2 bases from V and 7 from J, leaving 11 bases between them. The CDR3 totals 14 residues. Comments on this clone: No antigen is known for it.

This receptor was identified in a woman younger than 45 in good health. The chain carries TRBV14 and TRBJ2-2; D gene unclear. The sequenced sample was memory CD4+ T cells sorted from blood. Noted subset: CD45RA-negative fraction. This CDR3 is CASSQLTSFGELFF. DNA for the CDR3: TGTGCCAGCAGCCAATTGACGTCTTTCGGGGAGCTGTTTTTT. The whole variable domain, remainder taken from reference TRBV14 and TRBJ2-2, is EAGVTQFPSHSVIEKGQTVTLRCDPISGHDNLYWYRRVMGKEIKFLLHFVKESKQDESGMPNNRFLAERTGGTYSTLKVQPAELEDSGVYFCASSQLTSFGELFFGEGSRLTVL.